The clone carrying this T cell receptor (beta chain) was picked up many times. Its antigen is still unknown. Researchers tagged individual cDNA molecules with unique molecular identifiers. TCRdb analysed the 5' RACE reads with MiXCR anew, one entry per CDR3 protein. Among 80,000 or so distinct CDR3 sequences, 5% to 6.5% were seen once, and the ten largest hold roughly 7.8%. This entry comes from a study of early T cells in non-severe SARS-CoV-2 infection. Broader study findings: Matching against VDJdb likely underestimated virus-specific expansions, favoring anti-spike CD8.

This CDR3 has 15 amino acids. The germline CDR1 and CDR2 sequences are DFQATT and SNEGSKA (reference sequence). Losses at the gene ends were 3 bases for V and 3 bases for J; bases not matched to a gene: 6. The sequenced sample was whole blood. This sequence joins TRBV20-1 and TRBJ2-3, with 10 nucleotides matching TRBD2. This sequence originates from an adult who was a healthcare worker with PCR-confirmed SARS-CoV-2 infection or an uninfected control (not recorded which). The CDR3 is CSASASGSRTDTQYF. CDR3 DNA sequence: TGCAGTGCTAGTGCTAGCGGGAGCCGAACAGATACGCAGTATTTT.